Listed below are T cell receptor beta chains from one sample, sequenced in a study of blood T cell repertoires in COVID-19. Sequenced by immunoSEQ multiplex PCR; TCRdb stores in-frame clones only, minus some. This sample yields 210,000 or so clones, of which 86% are seen a single time; less than 4.5% belongs to the top ten. The sample comprised peripheral blood. These receptors all come from a man in his fifties or sixties with acute or convalescent COVID-19. Each CDR3 is given with its conserved first and last residue. A D gene is named only where the DNA matches it firmly. The size entry is marked missing in some rows and otherwise reads once, few, many or a size class.

TRBD1,TRBV3-1/TRBV3-2,.,TRBJ1-1,CASSQTPGQGANTEAFF,TGTGCCAGCAGCCAAACACCGGGACAGGGGGCGAACACTGAAGCTTTCTTT
TRBD1,TRBV6-5,.,TRBJ1-2,CASSPGQPNYGYTF,TGTGCCAGCAGCCCGGGACAGCCCAACTATGGCTACACCTTC
TRBD1,TRBV6-5,.,TRBJ2-7,CASSYTGQGSSYEQYF,TGTGCCAGCAGTTACACAGGACAGGGGAGCTCCTACGAGCAGTACTTC
.,TRBV6-6,.,TRBJ2-7,CASSYSGQGSSYEQYF,TGTGCCAGCAGTTACTCGGGGCAGGGGTCCTCCTACGAGCAGTACTTC
TRBD1,TRBV10-1,.,TRBJ2-5,CASSRDRGQETQYF,TGCGCCAGCAGCCGGGACAGGGGTCAAGAGACCCAGTACTTC
.,TRBV18,.,TRBJ2-7,CASSPPTSVRSGEQYF,TGTGCCAGCTCACCACCCACATCGGTACGTTCGGGCGAGCAGTACTTC
TRBD1,TRBV29-1,.,TRBJ2-1,CSVDPQGYQNEQFF,TGCAGCGTTGATCCACAGGGGTATCAGAATGAGCAGTTCTTC
.,TRBV10-2,.,TRBJ2-3,CASSQQGGDTQYF,TGCGCCAGCAGTCAGCAGGGAGGAGATACGCAGTATTTT
TRBD2,TRBV9,.,TRBJ2-3,CASSVGTSGNTDTQYF,TGTGCCAGCAGCGTAGGGACTAGCGGTAACACAGATACGCAGTATTTT
.,TRBV6-2/TRBV6-3,.,TRBJ1-2,CASSYSGARVAGYTF,TGTGCCAGCAGTTACTCGGGGGCCCGGGTCGCTGGCTACACCTTC
.,TRBV19,once,TRBJ2-1,CASSIDRARYNEQFF,TGTGCCAGTAGTATAGATCGAGCAAGATACAATGAGCAGTTCTTC
TRBD2,TRBV9,.,TRBJ2-1,CASSAYLRLASGGANNEQFF,TGTGCCAGCAGCGCGTACCTCCGGTTGGCTAGCGGGGGGGCAAACAATGAGCAGTTCTTC
.,TRBV7-8,.,TRBJ1-2,CASSLAHRSNRGGYGYTF,TGTGCCAGCAGCTTAGCGCACAGGTCGAATCGGGGGGGCTATGGCTACACCTTC
TRBD1,TRBV29-1,.,TRBJ1-2,CSGGSGTGSGYGYTF,TGCAGCGGAGGATCCGGGACAGGGTCGGGCTATGGCTACACCTTC
.,TRBV27,.,TRBJ2-4,CASSLYQGPLAKNIQYF,TGTGCCAGCAGTTTATATCAGGGGCCACTAGCCAAAAACATTCAGTACTTC
.,TRBV29-1,.,TRBJ1-1,CSALFGTTVFF,TGCAGCGCCCTATTCGGGACTACCGTTTTCTTT
.,TRBV7-9,.,TRBJ2-7,CASSLSVNSYEQYF,TGTGCCAGCAGCTTGTCAGTCAACTCCTACGAGCAGTACTTC
.,TRBV10-3,.,TRBJ1-1,CAISESDRYMNTEAFF,TGTGCCATCAGTGAGTCGGACAGATACATGAACACTGAAGCTTTCTTT
.,TRBV7-9,.,TRBJ1-1,CASSLGGILNTEAFF,TGTGCCAGCAGCTTGGGGGGGATATTGAACACTGAAGCTTTCTTT
TRBD2,TRBV9,.,TRBJ2-3,CASRSGTSGSTDTQYF,TGTGCCAGCAGAAGCGGGACTAGCGGGAGCACAGATACGCAGTATTTT
.,TRBV6-5,.,TRBJ2-7,CASSAQGGEQYF,TGTGCCAGCAGCGCTCAGGGTGGCGAGCAGTACTTC
TRBD1,TRBV18,.,TRBJ2-1,CASSPNIGTVYNEQFF,TGTGCCAGCTCACCGAACATCGGGACAGTCTACAATGAGCAGTTCTTC
.,TRBV30,few,TRBJ1-5,CAWGVEGKSNQPQHF,TGTGCCTGGGGGGTGGAGGGGAAGAGCAATCAGCCCCAGCATTTT
TRBD1,TRBV19,.,TRBJ1-1,CASRQGGNTEAFF,TGTGCCAGTAGACAGGGGGGAAACACTGAAGCTTTCTTT
.,TRBV10-3,.,TRBJ2-7,CAISGKRVLSYEQYF,TGTGCCATCAGTGGAAAACGGGTACTCTCCTACGAGCAGTACTTC
.,TRBV2,.,TRBJ1-6,CASRTTGYPNSPLHF,TGTGCCAGCAGAACCACAGGGTATCCAAATTCACCCCTCCACTTT
.,TRBV19,.,TRBJ1-5,CASSTRTDQPQHF,TGTGCCAGTAGTACCAGGACAGACCAGCCCCAGCATTTT
.,TRBV18,once,TRBJ1-3,CASSRGPLSGNTIYF,TGTGCCAGCTCACGAGGTCCCCTCTCTGGAAACACCATATATTTT
.,TRBV10-2,.,TRBJ2-7,CASSLLSREQYF,TGCGCCAGCAGTCTCCTTTCTAGGGAGCAGTACTTC
.,TRBV6-6,.,TRBJ2-7,CASTGTGSSYEQYF,TGTGCCAGCACTGGGACCGGGAGCTCCTACGAGCAGTACTTC
TRBD1,TRBV3-1/TRBV3-2,.,TRBJ1-2,CASSHYRDRAIYGYTF,TGTGCCAGCAGCCATTACCGGGACAGGGCTATCTATGGCTACACCTTC
.,TRBV6-1,.,TRBJ1-6,CASSDLQGQSPLHF,TGTGCCAGCAGTGATCTACAGGGACAATCACCCCTCCACTTT
TRBD1,TRBV7-3,.,TRBJ1-2,CASSLDRGLGYTF,TGTGCCAGCAGCCTAGACAGGGGGCTTGGCTACACCTTC
TRBD1,TRBV27,.,TRBJ1-1,CASSSLQGGTEAFF,TGTGCCAGCAGTTCCTTACAGGGGGGCACTGAAGCTTTCTTT
TRBD1,TRBV3-1/TRBV3-2,.,TRBJ2-7,CASSDYYRGGEQYF,TGTGCCAGCAGCGACTATTACAGGGGCGGGGAGCAGTACTTC
.,TRBV6-1,.,TRBJ2-2,CASSEASGTGELFF,TGTGCCAGCAGTGAAGCTTCGGGCACCGGGGAGCTGTTTTTT
.,TRBV6-1,.,TRBJ1-1,CASSDSPFNTEAFF,TGTGCCAGCAGTGATTCCCCTTTTAACACTGAAGCTTTCTTT
.,TRBV27,.,TRBJ2-3,CASSIRQSDTQYF,TGTGCCAGCAGTATTCGACAGTCAGATACGCAGTATTTT
TRBD1,TRBV5-4,.,TRBJ1-2,CASSLRTGSNYGYTF,TGTGCCAGCAGCTTAAGGACAGGGTCTAACTATGGCTACACCTTC
.,TRBV7-9,.,TRBJ1-1,CASSYYGGENTEAFF,TGTGCCAGCAGCTACTACGGGGGGGAGAACACTGAAGCTTTCTTT
TRBD1,TRBV9,few,TRBJ2-7,CASSPQPGQGYEQYF,TGTGCCAGCAGCCCCCAACCGGGACAGGGCTACGAGCAGTACTTC
TRBD2,TRBV5-1,once,TRBJ2-3,CASKSGTSGGTDTQYF,TGCGCCAGCAAATCAGGGACTAGCGGGGGCACAGATACGCAGTATTTT
.,TRBV6-5,.,TRBJ1-5,CASSKLLRPQHF,TGTGCCAGCAGTAAATTACTCCGACCCCAGCATTTT